This record covers a single TCR beta chain. What this receptor recognizes is not known. The record has no base qualities; no much larger clone is one base away. The collaborating institutions used their own protocols to collect whole blood in K2EDTA tubes. For TCRbeta analysis, collaborator samples were shipped as frozen whole blood, as isolated PBMCs, or as DNA extracted from either sample type. The germline V gene sets CDR1 to SGDLS and CDR2 to YYNGEE. Relative to germline, V is missing 3 bases and J is missing 6 bases, with 13 bases of the junction outside any gene match. The CDR3 starts with the cysteine, ends with the phenylalanine, and has 16 residues. Just the 48-base CDR3 DNA is kept, in frame starting at base 1. The data derive from a study of blood T cell repertoires in COVID-19 (TCRdb year 2020). At the level of the whole study: Collaborator samples came from the United States, Italy and Spain and covered acute and convalescent phases of COVID-19. The material from the prospective study consisted of cDNA or gDNA derived from T cells, B-cell-depleted T cells, or PBMCs. The dataset comprised deeply sampled blood TCRbeta repertoires from subjects exposed to, actively infected with, or recovered from COVID-19. A freely available public database, intended as a resource for researchers studying the immune response to SARS-CoV-2, is where the repertoires were released. Samples were obtained from the ongoing ImmuneRACE study (first 160 participants) and from over 1,000 subjects provided by 6 global collaborators. Sample metadata almost always included a de-identified subject ID, COVID-19 status, age in years and sex. Where available, HLA class I and class II types were taken from metadata supplied by the sample provider and were not determined by assay-based typing.

TCRbeta CDR3 regions were amplified from genomic DNA by means of the immunoSEQ Assay, a bias-controlled multiplex PCR. On the authors' methods: The number of nucleated cells in each sample was estimated from the amplification of reference gene primers within the assay. To quantify the absolute abundance of each unique TCRbeta CDR3 rearrangement, sequence reads were collapsed and filtered. Productive Simpson clonality was computed per sample as the square root of Simpson's diversity index over productive rearrangements. TCRdb re-hosts the immuneACCESS table, in-frame sequences only. Its copies lack some clones; in the studies checked, an unresolved V gene accounts for under half of them, and the cause for the rest is not known. V and J calls plus clone size are reproduced from that table; the DNA served to infer D and trimming. Here the sample has more than 250,000 clones; almost 85% occur a single time. The ten biggest clones cover roughly 5.3% of the sample.

What the authors observed across the whole study: How much clinical and demographic metadata was included differed by source and by participant, and the metadata was provided uncurated.

The receptor was derived from a man over 45 with active or convalescent COVID-19. The sequencing input was peripheral blood. This chain joins TRBV9 to TRBJ2-3; 7 central nucleotides agree with TRBD1. The DNA sequence is as follows: TGTGCCAGCAGCGAAACGACAGGGCTTAATGCGGATACGCAGTATTTT. Its protein reads: CASSETTGLNADTQYF. Outside the CDR3, residues come from the reference TRBV9 and TRBJ2-3 proteins, so the full variable domain is: DSGVTQTPKHLITATGQRVTLRCSPRSGDLSVYWYQQSLDQGLQFLIQYYNGEERAKGNILERFSAQQFPDLHSELNLSSLELGDSALYFCASSETTGLNADTQYFGPGTRLTVL.